The clone carrying this T cell receptor (beta chain) was seen ten or more times. TCR beta CDR3 regions were amplified from RNA. RT-PCR in the first round (using the HTBI primer set) targeted the TCR CDR3. TCRdb fed the multiplex PCR reads into MiXCR, producing one record per CDR3 protein. The sample carries around 620,000 distinct CDR3 sequences, 12% to 15% recorded once. Germline V gives CDR1 MNHEY, CDR2 SVGAGI. V was trimmed by 1 base and J by 6 bases, leaving 9 bases between them. The CDR3 runs to 14 residues. The entry originates in a study of T cells in Graves' hyperthyroidism and ophthalmopathy. Diagnoses were made from clinical symptoms, serum measures (thyroxine and TRAb), thyroid ultrasound and orbital computed tomography.

The sequenced sample was blood. This receptor was obtained from a woman between 18 and 29 years old with Graves' ophthalmopathy. This sequence joins TRBV6-5 and TRBJ1-4; D may be TRBD1 (5 bases). CDR3 sequence (DNA): TGTGCCAGCAGTTACTATGGGGCGGATGAAAAACTGTTTTTT. Amino acid sequence: CASSYYGADEKLFF.